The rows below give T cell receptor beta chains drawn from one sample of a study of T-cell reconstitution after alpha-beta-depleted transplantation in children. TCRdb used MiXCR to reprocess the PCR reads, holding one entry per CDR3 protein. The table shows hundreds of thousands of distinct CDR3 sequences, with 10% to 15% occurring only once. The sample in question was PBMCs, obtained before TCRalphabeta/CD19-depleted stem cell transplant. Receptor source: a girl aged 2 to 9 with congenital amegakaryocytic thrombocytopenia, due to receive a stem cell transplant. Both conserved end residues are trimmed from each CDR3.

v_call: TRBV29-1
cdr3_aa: SVEEASGSAEQF

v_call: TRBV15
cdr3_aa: ATSRERTGAYD

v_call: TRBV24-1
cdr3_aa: ATSDFEGQTETQY

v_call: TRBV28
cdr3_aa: ASSVLAASDTQY

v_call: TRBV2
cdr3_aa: AGTGQGDHEQY

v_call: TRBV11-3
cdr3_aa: ASSLVGSRLYNEQF

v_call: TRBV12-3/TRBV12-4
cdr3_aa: ASSPRTRGNIQY

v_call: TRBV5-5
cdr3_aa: ASSLGVGRDYGYT

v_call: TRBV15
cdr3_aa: ATSRDLGLAGIYNEQF

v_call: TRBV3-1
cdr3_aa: ASSQDGETQY

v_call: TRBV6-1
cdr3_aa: ASRVRSYNEQF

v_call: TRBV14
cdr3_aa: ASSRTGEMVNEQF

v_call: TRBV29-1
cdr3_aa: SVVESNEQF

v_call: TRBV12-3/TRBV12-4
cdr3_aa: ASIIAGADNEQF